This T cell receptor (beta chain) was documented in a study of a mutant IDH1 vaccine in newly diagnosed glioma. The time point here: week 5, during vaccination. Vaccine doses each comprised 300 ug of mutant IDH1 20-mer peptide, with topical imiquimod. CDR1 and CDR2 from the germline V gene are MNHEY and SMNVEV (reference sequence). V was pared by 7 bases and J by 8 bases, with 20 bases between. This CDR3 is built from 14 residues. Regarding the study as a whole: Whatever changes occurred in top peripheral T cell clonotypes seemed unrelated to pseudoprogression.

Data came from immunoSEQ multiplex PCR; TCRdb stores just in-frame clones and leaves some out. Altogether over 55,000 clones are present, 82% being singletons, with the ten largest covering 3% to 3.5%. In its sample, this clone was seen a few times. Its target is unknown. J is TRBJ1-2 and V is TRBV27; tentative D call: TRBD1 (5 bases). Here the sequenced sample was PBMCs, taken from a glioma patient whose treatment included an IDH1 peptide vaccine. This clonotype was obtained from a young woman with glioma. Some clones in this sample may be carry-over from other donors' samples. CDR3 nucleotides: TGTGCCAGCACCACGGGGGGGAGATCCGCGGGCTACACCTTC. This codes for CASTTGGRSAGYTF.